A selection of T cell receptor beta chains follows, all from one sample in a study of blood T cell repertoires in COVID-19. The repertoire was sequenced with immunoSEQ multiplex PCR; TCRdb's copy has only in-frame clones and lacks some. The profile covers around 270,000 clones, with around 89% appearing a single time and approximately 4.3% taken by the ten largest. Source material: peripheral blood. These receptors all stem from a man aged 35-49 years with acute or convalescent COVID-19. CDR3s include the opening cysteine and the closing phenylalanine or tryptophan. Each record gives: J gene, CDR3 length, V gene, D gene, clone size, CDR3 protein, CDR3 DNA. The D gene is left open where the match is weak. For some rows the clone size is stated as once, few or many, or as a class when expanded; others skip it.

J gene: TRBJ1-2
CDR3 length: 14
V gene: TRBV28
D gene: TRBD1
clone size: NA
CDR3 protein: CASSSTGIGYGYTF
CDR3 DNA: TGTGCCAGCAGTTCGACAGGGATCGGCTATGGCTACACCTTC

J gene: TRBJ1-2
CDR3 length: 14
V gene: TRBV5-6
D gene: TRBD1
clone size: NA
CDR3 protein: CASSLLGQGIDYTF
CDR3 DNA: TGTGCCAGCAGCTTGTTGGGACAGGGGATTGACTACACCTTC

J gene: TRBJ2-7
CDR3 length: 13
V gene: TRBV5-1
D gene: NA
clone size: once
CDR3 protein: CASSLDLAYEQYF
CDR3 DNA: TGCGCCAGCAGCTTGGACTTAGCCTACGAGCAGTACTTC

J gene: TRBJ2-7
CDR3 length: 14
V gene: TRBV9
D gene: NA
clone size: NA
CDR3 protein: CASSGRVRGSEQYF
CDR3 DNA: TGTGCCAGCAGCGGCCGGGTTCGGGGGAGCGAGCAGTACTTC

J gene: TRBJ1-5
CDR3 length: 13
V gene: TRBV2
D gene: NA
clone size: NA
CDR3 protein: CASLGSGNQPQHF
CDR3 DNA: TGTGCCAGCTTGGGCAGTGGCAATCAGCCCCAGCATTTT

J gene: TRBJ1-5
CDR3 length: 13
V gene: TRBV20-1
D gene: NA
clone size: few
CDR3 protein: CSASRQDNQPQHF
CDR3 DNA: TGCAGTGCGAGTAGACAGGACAATCAGCCCCAGCATTTT

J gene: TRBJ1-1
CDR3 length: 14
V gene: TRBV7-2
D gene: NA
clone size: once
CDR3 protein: CASSLIYLNTEAFF
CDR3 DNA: TGTGCCAGCAGCTTAATTTATTTGAACACTGAAGCTTTCTTT

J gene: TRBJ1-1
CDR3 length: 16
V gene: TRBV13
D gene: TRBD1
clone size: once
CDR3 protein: CASSLGQGVGDTEAFF
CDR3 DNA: TGTGCCAGCAGCTTAGGGCAGGGGGTAGGGGACACTGAAGCTTTCTTT

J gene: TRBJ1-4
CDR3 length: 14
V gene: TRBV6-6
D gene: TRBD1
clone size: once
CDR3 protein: CASSMGQGPQKLFF
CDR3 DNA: TGTGCCAGCAGTATGGGACAGGGGCCTCAAAAACTGTTTTTT

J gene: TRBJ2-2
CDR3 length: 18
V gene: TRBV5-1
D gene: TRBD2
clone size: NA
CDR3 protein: CASNPSLSGGPNTGELFF
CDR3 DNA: TGCGCCAGCAACCCCTCCCTGAGCGGGGGTCCCAACACCGGGGAGCTGTTTTTT

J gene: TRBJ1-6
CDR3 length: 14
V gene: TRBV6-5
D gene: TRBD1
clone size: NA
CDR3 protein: CASSRDRENSPLHF
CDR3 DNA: TGTGCCAGCAGCCGGGACAGGGAAAATTCACCCCTCCACTTT

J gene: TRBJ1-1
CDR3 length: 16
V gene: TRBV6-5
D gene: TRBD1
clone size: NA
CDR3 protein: CASSYDGQGQFGEAFF
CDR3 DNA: TGTGCCAGCAGTTACGACGGACAGGGGCAATTTGGGGAAGCTTTCTTT

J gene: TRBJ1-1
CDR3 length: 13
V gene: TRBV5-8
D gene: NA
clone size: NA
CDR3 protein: CASSHQGGDEAFF
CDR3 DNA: TGTGCCAGCAGCCACCAAGGAGGGGACGAGGCTTTCTTT

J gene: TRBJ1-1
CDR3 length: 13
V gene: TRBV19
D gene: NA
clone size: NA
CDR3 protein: CASSIIGNTEAFF
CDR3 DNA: TGTGCCAGTAGTATTATCGGGAACACTGAAGCTTTCTTT

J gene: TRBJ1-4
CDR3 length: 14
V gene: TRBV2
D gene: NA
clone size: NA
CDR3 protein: CASKGHATNEKLFF
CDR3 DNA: TGTGCCAGCAAGGGACATGCAACTAATGAAAAACTGTTTTTT

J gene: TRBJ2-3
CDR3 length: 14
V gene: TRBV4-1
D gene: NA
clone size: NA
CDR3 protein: CASSPVGGPDTQYF
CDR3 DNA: TGCGCCAGCAGCCCCGTCGGGGGGCCAGATACGCAGTATTTT

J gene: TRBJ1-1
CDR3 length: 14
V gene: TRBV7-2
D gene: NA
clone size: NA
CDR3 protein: CASSLAGDVTEAFF
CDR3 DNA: TGTGCCAGCAGCTTAGCAGGGGATGTGACTGAAGCTTTCTTT

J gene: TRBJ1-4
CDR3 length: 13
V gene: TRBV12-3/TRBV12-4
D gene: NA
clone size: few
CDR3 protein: CASTSLTGEKLFF
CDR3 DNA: TGTGCCAGCACTTCCCTTACCGGGGAAAAACTGTTTTTT

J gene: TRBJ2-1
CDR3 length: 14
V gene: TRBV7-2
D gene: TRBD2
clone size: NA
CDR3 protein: CASSGGGFNNEQFF
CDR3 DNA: TGTGCCAGCAGCGGGGGGGGTTTCAACAATGAGCAGTTCTTC